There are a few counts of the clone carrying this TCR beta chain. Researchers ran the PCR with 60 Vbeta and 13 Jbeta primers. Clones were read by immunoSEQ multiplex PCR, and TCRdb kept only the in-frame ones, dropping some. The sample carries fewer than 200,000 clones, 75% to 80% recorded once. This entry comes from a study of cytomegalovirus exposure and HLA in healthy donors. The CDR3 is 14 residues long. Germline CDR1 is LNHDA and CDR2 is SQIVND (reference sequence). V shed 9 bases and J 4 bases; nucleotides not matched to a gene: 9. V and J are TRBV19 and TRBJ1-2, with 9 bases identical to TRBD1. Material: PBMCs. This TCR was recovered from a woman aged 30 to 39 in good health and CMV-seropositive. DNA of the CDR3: TGTGCCAGCTCGCGACAGGGGGACGCCTATGGCTACACCTTC. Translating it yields CASSRQGDAYGYTF.